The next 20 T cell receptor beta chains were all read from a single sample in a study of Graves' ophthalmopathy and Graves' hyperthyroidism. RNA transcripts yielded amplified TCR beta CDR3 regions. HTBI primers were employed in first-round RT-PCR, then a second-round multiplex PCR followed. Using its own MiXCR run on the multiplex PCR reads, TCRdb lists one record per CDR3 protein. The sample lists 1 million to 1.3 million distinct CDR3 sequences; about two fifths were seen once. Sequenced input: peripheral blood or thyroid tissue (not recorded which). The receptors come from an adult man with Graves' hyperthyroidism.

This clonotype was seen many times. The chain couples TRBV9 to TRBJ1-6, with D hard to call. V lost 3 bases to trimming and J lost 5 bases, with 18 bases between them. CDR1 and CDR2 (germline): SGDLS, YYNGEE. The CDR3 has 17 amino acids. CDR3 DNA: TGTGCCAGCAGCGGGTTACTCGGAAACACCCATAATTCACCCCTCCACTTT. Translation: CASSGLLGNTHNSPLHF.

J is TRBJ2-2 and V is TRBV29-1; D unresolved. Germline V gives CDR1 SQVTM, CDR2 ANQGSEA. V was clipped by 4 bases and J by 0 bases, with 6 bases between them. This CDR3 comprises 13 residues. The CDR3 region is CSVGRPNTGELFF. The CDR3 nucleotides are TGCAGCGTTGGCAGACCGAACACCGGGGAGCTGTTTTTT.

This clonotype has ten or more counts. The CDR3 coding sequence is TGCGCCAGCAGCGACGGGACTCCGGGTCAGCCCCAGCATTTT. Translation: CASSDGTPGQPQHF. This chain joins TRBV5-1 and TRBJ1-5, with D perhaps matching TRBD1 (5 bases). The V gene lost 4 bases and the J gene lost 6 bases, with 14 bases spanning the gap. The CDR3 totals 14 residues. Per germline, CDR1 SGHRS and CDR2 YFSETQ. The full variable domain, in which reference TRBV5-1 and TRBJ1-5 provide the parts outside the CDR3, is KAGVTQTPRYLIKTRGQQVTLSCSPISGHRSVSWYQQTPGQGLQFLFEYFSETQRNKGNFPGRFSGRQFSNSRSEMNVSTLELGDSALYLCASSDGTPGQPQHFGDGTRLSIL.

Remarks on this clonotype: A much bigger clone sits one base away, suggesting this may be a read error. CDR3 loop: CAISRTGDGCTF. CDR3 nucleotide sequence: TGTGCCATCAGCCGGACAGGGGATGGCTGCACCTTC. The rearrangement uses TRBV10-3 and TRBJ1-2; TRBD1 agrees at 9 bases. The CDR3 has 12 residues. The germline V gene has CDR1 ENHRY and CDR2 SYGVKD.

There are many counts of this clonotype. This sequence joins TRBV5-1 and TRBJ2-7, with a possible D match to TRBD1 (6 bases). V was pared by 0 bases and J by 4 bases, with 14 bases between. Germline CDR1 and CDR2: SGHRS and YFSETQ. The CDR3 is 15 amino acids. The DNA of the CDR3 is TGCGCCAGCAGCTTGGCCGGGACACAAGGATACGAGCAGTACTTC. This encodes CASSLAGTQGYEQYF.

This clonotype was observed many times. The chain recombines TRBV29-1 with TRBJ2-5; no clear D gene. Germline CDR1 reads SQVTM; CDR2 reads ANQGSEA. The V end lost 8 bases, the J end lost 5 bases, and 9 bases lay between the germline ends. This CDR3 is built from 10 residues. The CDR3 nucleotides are TGCAGCACGGGTCCGGAGACCCAGTACTTC. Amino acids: CSTGPETQYF.

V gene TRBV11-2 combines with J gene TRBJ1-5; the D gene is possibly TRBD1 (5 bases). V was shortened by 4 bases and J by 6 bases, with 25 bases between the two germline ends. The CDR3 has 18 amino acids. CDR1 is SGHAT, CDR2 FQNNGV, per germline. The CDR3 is CASSSSGSQGAVRQPQHF. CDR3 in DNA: TGTGCCAGCAGCTCGTCCGGAAGCCAGGGAGCCGTTCGTCAGCCCCAGCATTTT.

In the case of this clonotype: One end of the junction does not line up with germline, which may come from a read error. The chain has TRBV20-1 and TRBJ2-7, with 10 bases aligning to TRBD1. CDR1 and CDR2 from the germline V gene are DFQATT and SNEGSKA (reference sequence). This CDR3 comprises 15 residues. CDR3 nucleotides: TGCAGTGCTACCCTACTGACAGGGGGCCCGCACGAGCATTACTTC. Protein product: CSATLLTGGPHEHYF.

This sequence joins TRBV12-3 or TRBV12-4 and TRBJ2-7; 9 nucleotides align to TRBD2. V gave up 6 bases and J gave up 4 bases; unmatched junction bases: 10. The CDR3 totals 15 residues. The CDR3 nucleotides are TGTGCCAGCAGCCTAGCGGGACCCGCGGGGTACGAGCAGTACTTC. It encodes CASSLAGPAGYEQYF.

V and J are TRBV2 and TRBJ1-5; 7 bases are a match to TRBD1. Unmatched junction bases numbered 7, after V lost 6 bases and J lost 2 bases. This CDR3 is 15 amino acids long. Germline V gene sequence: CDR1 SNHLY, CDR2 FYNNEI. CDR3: CASRTGLVGNQPQHF. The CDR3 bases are TGTGCCAGCAGGACAGGGCTTGTGGGCAATCAGCCCCAGCATTTT.

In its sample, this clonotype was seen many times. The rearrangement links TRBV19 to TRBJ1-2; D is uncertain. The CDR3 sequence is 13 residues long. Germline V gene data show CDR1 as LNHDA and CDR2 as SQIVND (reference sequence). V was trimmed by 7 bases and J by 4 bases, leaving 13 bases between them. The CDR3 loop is CASTTLPGYGYTF. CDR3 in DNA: TGTGCCAGTACCACCTTGCCCGGCTATGGCTACACCTTC. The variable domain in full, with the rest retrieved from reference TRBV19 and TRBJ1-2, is DGGITQSPKYLFRKEGQNVTLSCEQNLNHDAMYWYRQDPGQGLRLIYYSQIVNDFQKGDIAEGYSVSREKKESFPLTVTSAQKNPTAFYLCASTTLPGYGYTFGSGTRLTVV.

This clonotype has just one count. This CDR3 reads CASSLSGARTEAFF. As DNA, the CDR3 is TGTGCCAGTAGTTTATCAGGGGCGCGAACTGAAGCTTTCTTT. The rearrangement links TRBV19 to TRBJ1-1; possibly TRBD1 for D (6 bases). The germline gives CDR1 LNHDA, CDR2 SQIVND (reference sequence). The CDR3 sequence is 14 residues long. V was pared by 5 bases and J by 5 bases, with 15 bases between.

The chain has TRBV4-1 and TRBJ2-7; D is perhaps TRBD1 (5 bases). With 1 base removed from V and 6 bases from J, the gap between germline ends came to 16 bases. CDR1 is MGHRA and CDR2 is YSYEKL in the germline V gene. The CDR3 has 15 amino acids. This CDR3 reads CASSQAPRTYSEQYF. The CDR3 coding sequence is TGCGCCAGCAGCCAAGCCCCCCGGACATACTCCGAGCAGTACTTC.

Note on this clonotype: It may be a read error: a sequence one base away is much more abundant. CDR3 sequence: CASSSSLGGANYGYTF. CDR3 DNA sequence: TGTGCCAGCAGCTCCTCTCTTGGGGGGGCGAACTATGGCTACACCTTC. J is TRBJ1-2 and V is TRBV6-6, with D possibly being TRBD1 (6 bases). The CDR3 has 16 residues. Germline CDR1 and CDR2: MNHNY and SVGAGI (reference sequence). The germline V and J ends were trimmed by 6 bases and 2 bases, with 19 bases remaining between them.

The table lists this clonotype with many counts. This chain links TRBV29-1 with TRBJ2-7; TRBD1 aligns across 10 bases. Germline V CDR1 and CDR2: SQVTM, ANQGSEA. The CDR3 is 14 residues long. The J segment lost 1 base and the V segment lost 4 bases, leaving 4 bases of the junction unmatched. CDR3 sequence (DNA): TGCAGCGTTGTGGGGGACAGGGGATCCTACGAGCAGTACTTC. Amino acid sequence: CSVVGDRGSYEQYF.

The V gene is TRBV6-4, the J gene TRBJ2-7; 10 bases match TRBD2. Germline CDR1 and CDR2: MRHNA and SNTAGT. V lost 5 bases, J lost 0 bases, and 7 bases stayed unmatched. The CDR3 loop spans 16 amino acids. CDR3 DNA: TGTGCCAGCAGTTATACCGGACTAGCGGACTCCTACGAGCAGTACTTC. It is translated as CASSYTGLADSYEQYF.

DNA of the CDR3: TGCGCCAGCAGTCCCGGGACCACAGATACGCAGTATTTT. It yields the protein CASSPGTTDTQYF. The genes are TRBV10-1 and TRBJ2-3; either TRBD1 or TRBD2 may fit D (5 bases each). Germline CDR1 and CDR2: WNHNN and SYGVQD (reference sequence). Trimming removed 5 bases from V and 2 bases from J, with 8 bases in between. CDR3 size: 13 residues.

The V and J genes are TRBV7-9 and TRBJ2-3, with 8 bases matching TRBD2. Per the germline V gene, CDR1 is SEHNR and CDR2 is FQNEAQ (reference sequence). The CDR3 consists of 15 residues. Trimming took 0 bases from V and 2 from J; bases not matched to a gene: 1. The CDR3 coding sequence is TGTGCCAGCAGCTTAGCACTAGCGGACACAGATACGCAGTATTTT. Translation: CASSLALADTDTQYF.

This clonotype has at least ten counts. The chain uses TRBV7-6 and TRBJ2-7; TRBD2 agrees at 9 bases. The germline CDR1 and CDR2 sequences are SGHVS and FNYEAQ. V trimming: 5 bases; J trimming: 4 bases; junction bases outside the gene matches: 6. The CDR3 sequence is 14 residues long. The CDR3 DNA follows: TGTGCCAGCAGCGCGACTAGCGGAGATTACGAGCAGTACTTC. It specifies CASSATSGDYEQYF.

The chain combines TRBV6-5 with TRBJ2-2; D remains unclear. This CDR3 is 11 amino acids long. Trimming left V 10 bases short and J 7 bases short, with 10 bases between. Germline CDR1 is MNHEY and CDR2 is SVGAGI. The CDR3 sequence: CATKGIGELFF. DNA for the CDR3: TGTGCCACCAAAGGAATCGGGGAGCTGTTTTTT.